This T cell receptor (beta chain) was identified during a study of regulatory and conventional T cells in RAG deficiency. This clone was detected once. Its target is not known. The sorted conventional CD4+ T cells were CD25-low and CD127-high, with genomic DNA sequenced. General study findings and limits: Sorted Omenn CD25-high CD127-low cells may not be bona fide Tregs. Other subsets showed roughly 9.9-fold reductions, but Treg unique TCR beta sequences fell about 92-fold in these patients. Patient subsets had shorter CDR3s; Omenn Treg-Tconv overlap exceeded 85%.

Assay used: immunoSEQ multiplex PCR; TCRdb lists only in-frame clones, some missing. Of under 35,000 clones in the sample, roughly 76% were seen once. This sample also belongs to another study, concerning regulatory T cells. In that study: Primers: 52 TRBV forward and 13 TRBJ reverse. Regulatory T cells showed the strongest V-J pair restriction and V/J gene skewing among patient repertoires.

The sequencing sample was made of CD4+ effector T cells sorted from blood. The receptor was isolated from a human donor in good health.

CDR3 protein: CASRNNGLANNEQFF. The CDR3 nucleotides read TGTGCCAGCAGGAATAACGGACTAGCTAACAATGAGCAGTTCTTC. The V call is TRBV6-5, the J call TRBJ2-1, with 8 nucleotides matching TRBD2. Germline-derived CDR1 and CDR2 are MNHEY and SVGAGI. The CDR3 extends over 15 amino acids. V gave up 6 bases and J gave up 5 bases; unmatched junction bases: 9.